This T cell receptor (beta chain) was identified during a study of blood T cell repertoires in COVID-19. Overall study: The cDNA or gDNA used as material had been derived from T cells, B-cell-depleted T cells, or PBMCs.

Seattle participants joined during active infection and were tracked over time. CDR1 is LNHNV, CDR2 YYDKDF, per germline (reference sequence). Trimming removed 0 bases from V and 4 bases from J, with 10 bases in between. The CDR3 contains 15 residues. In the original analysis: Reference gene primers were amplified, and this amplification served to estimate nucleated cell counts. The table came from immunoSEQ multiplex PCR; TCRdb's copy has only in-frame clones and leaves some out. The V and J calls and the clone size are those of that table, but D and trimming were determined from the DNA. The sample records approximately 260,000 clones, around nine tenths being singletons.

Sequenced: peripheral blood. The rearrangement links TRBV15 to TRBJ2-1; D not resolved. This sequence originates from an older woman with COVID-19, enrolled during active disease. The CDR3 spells CATSREGSWYNEQFF. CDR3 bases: TGTGCCACCAGCAGAGAGGGTAGCTGGTACAATGAGCAGTTCTTC.